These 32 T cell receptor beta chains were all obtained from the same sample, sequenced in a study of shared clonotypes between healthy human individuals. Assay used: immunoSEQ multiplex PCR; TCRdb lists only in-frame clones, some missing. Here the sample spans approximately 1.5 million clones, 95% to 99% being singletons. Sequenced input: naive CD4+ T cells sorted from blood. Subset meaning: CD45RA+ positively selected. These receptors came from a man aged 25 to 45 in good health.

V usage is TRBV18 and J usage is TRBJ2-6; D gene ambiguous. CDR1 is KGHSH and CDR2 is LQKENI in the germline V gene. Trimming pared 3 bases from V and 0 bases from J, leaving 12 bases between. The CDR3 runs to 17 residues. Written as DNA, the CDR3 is TGTGCCAGCTCACCCCGAAGTTCCATCTCTGGGGCCAACGTCCTGACTTTC. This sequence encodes CASSPRSSISGANVLTF.

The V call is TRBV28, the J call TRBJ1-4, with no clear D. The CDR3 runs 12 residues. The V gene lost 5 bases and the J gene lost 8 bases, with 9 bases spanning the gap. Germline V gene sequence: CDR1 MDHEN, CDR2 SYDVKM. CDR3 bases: TGTGCCAGCAGTCCCCGTCGGGAAAAACTGTTTTTT. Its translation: CASSPRREKLFF.

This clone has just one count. CDR3 in amino acids: CASSLGQGGNEQFF. Here the CDR3 DNA reads TGTGCCAGCAGTTTAGGGCAGGGCGGCAATGAGCAGTTCTTC. V is TRBV27 and J is TRBJ2-1; maybe TRBD1 (5 bases). The germline V gene has CDR1 MNHEY and CDR2 SMNVEV (reference sequence). The V and J ends lost 2 bases and 6 bases respectively, with 11 bases between them. The CDR3 sequence is 14 residues long.

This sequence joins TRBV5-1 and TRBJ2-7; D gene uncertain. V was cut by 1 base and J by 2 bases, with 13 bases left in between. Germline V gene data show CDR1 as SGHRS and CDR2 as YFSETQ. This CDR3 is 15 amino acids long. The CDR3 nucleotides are TGCGCCAGCAGCTTGTTACCAGGAGAGCCCTACGAGCAGTACTTC. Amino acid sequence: CASSLLPGEPYEQYF.

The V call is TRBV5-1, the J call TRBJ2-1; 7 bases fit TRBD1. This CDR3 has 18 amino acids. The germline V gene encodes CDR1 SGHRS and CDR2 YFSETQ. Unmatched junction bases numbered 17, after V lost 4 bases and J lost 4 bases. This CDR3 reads CASSLHKQGMVSYNEQFF. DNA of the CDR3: TGCGCCAGCAGCCTCCATAAACAGGGGATGGTCTCGTACAATGAGCAGTTCTTC.

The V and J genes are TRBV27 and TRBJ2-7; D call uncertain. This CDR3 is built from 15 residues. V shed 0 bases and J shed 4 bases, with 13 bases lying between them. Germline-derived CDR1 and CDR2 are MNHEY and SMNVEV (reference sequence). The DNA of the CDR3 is TGTGCCAGCAGTTTATCCCCTCGACTTGTTTACGAGCAGTACTTC. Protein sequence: CASSLSPRLVYEQYF.

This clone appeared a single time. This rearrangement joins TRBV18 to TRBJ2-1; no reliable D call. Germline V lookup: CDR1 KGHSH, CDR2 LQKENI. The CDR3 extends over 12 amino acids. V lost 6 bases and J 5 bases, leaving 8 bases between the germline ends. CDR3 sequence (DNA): TGTGCCAGCTCGCTCAGGAACAATGAGCAGTTCTTC. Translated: CASSLRNNEQFF.

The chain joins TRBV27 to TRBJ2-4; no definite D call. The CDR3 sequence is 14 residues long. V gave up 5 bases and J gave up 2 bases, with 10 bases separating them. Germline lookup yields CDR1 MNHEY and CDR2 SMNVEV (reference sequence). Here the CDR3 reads CASSPPLTKNIQYF. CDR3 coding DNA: TGTGCCAGCAGTCCACCCCTCACCAAAAACATTCAGTACTTC.

The CDR3 spells CASSSRSTSPDTQYF. Here the CDR3 DNA reads TGTGCCAGCAGCTCCCGGTCTACATCCCCCGATACGCAGTATTTT. This chain connects TRBV6-5 to TRBJ2-3, with unresolved D. The germline CDR1 and CDR2 sequences are MNHEY and SVGAGI. The germline V and J ends were trimmed by 6 bases and 6 bases, with 19 bases remaining between them. The CDR3 totals 15 residues.

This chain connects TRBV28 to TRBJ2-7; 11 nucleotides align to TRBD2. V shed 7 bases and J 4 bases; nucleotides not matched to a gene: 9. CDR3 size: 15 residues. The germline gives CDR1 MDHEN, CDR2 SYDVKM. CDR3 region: CASTKRGTSGYEQYF. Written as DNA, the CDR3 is TGTGCCAGCACCAAAAGAGGGACTAGCGGTTACGAGCAGTACTTC.

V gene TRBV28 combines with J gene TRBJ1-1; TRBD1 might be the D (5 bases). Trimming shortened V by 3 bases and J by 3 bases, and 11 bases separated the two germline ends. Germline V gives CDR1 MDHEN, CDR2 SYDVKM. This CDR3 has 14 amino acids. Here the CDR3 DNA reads TGTGCCAGCAGTTTGTGGCAGGGTTACACTGAAGCTTTCTTT. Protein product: CASSLWQGYTEAFF.

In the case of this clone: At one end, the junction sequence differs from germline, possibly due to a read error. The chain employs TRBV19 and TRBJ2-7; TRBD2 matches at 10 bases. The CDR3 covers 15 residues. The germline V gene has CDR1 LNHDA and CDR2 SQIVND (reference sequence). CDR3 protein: CASSKVAGGPYEQYF. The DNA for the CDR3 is TGTGCCAGCAGTAAGGTAGCGGGAGGCCCCTACGAGCAGTACTTC.

CDR3 region: CAPRNTIYF. The CDR3 DNA follows: TGTGCCCCCCGGAACACCATATATTTT. This chain connects TRBV11-3 to TRBJ1-3; D gene ambiguous. The CDR3 contains 9 residues. V gave up 11 bases and J gave up 7 bases, with 6 bases separating them. CDR1 and CDR2 from the germline V gene are SGHNT and YENEEA.

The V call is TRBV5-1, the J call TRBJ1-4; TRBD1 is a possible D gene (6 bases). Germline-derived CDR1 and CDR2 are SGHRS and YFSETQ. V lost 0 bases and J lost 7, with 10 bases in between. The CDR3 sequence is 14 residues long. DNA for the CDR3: TGCGCCAGCAGCTTGGTCGGGGGCGTTGAAAAACTGTTTTTT. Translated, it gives CASSLVGGVEKLFF.

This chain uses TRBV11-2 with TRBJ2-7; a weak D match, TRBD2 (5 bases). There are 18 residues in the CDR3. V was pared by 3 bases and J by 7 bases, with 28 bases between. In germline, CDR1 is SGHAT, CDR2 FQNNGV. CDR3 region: CASSFPGLPGLKATEQYF. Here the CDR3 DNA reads TGTGCCAGCAGCTTCCCCGGACTTCCCGGACTTAAAGCAACAGAGCAGTACTTC.

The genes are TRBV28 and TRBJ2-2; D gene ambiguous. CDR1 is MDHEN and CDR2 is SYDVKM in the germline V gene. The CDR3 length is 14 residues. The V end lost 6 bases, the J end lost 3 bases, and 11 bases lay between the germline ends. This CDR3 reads CASRFPHYTGELFF. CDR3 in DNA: TGTGCCAGCAGATTTCCACATTACACCGGGGAGCTGTTTTTT. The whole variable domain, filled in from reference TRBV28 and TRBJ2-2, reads DVKVTQSSRYLVKRTGEKVFLECVQDMDHENMFWYRQDPGLGLRLIYFSYDVKMKEKGDIPEGYSVSREKKERFSLILESASTNQTSMYLCASRFPHYTGELFFGEGSRLTVL.

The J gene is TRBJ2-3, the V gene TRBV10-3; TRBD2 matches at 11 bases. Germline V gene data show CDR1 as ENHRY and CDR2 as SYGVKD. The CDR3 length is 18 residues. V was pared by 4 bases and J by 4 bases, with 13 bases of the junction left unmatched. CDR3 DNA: TGTGCCATCAGTGGGGGACTAGCGGAACCAGCCGGCCCAGATACGCAGTATTTT. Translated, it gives CAISGGLAEPAGPDTQYF.

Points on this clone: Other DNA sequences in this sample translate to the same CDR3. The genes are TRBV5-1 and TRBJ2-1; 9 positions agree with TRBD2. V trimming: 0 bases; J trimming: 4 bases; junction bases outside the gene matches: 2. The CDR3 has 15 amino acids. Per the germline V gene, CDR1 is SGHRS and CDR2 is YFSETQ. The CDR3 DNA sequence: TGCGCCAGCAGCTTGGGAGCGGGAGGTTACAATGAGCAGTTCTTC. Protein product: CASSLGAGGYNEQFF.

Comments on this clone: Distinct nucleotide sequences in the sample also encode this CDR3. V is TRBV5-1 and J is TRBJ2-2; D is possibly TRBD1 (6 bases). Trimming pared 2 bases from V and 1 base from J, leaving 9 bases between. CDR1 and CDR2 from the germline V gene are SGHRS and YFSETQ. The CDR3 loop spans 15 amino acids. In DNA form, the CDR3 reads TGCGCCAGCAGCTTTTCGACAGGGAACACCGGGGAGCTGTTTTTT. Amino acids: CASSFSTGNTGELFF.

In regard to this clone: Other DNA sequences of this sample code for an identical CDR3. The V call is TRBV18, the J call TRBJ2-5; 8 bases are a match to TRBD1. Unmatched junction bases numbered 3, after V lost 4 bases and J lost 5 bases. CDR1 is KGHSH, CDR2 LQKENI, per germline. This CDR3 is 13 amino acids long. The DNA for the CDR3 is TGTGCCAGCTCACTCGGGACAGGCGAGACCCAGTACTTC. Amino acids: CASSLGTGETQYF.

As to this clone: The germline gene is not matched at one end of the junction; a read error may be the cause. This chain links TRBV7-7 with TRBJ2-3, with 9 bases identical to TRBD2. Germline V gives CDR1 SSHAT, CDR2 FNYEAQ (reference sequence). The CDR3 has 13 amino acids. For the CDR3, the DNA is TGTGCTAGCAGCAGCGGGAGGACAGATACGCAGTATTTT. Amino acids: CASSSGRTDTQYF.

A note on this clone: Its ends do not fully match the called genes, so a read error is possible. CDR3 DNA: TGTGCCGGCAGTCTAGCGGGAGCCTACGAGCAGTACTTC. Protein product: CAGSLAGAYEQYF. The rearrangement links TRBV6-1 to TRBJ2-7; 10 nucleotides agree with TRBD2. The V gene's germline CDR1 is MNHNS and CDR2 SASEGT. This CDR3 spans 13 amino acids.

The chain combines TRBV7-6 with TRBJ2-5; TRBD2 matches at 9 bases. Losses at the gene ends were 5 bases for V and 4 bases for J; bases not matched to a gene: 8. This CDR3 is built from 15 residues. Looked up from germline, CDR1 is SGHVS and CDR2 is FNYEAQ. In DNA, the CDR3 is TGTGCCAGCAGCACCCTTAGCGGGAGTCGAGAGACCCAGTACTTC. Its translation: CASSTLSGSRETQYF.

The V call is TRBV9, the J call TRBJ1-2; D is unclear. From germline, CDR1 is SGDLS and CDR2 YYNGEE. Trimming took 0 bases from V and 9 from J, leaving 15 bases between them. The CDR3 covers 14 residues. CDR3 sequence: CASSVEEEALSYTF. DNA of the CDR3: TGTGCCAGCAGCGTAGAGGAGGAAGCCCTAAGCTACACCTTC.

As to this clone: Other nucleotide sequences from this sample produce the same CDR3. CDR3 sequence (DNA): TGCGCCAGCAGCTTGGGGGCATCTGGAAACACCATATATTTT. The encoded protein is CASSLGASGNTIYF. The chain employs TRBV5-1 and TRBJ1-3; D gene unclear. V lost 0 bases and J 1 base, leaving 5 bases between the germline ends. Germline CDR1 reads SGHRS; CDR2 reads YFSETQ. The CDR3 consists of 14 residues. The complete variable domain, with remaining parts taken from reference TRBV5-1 and TRBJ1-3, reads KAGVTQTPRYLIKTRGQQVTLSCSPISGHRSVSWYQQTPGQGLQFLFEYFSETQRNKGNFPGRFSGRQFSNSRSEMNVSTLELGDSALYLCASSLGASGNTIYFGEGSWLTVV.

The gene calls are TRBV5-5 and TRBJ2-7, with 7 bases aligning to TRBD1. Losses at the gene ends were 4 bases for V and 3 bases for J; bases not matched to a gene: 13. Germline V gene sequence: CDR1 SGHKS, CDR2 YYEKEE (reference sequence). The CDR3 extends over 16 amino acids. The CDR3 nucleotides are TGTGCCAGCAGCGGGACGCGTGACAGGGAGATCTACGAGCAGTACTTC. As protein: CASSGTRDREIYEQYF. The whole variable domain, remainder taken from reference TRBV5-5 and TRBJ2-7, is DAGVTQSPTHLIKTRGQQVTLRCSPISGHKSVSWYQQVLGQGPQFIFQYYEKEERGRGNFPDRFSARQFPNYSSELNVNALLLGDSALYLCASSGTRDREIYEQYFGPGTRLTVT.

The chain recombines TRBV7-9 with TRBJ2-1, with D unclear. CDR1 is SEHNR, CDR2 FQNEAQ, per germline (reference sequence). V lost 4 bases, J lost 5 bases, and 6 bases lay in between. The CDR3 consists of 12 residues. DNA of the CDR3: TGTGCCAGCAGCTCCCATAACAATGAGCAGTTCTTC. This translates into CASSSHNNEQFF. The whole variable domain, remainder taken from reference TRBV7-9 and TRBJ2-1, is DTGVSQNPRHKITKRGQNVTFRCDPISEHNRLYWYRQTLGQGPEFLTYFQNEAQLEKSRLLSDRFSAERPKGSFSTLEIQRTEQGDSAMYLCASSSHNNEQFFGPGTRLTVL.

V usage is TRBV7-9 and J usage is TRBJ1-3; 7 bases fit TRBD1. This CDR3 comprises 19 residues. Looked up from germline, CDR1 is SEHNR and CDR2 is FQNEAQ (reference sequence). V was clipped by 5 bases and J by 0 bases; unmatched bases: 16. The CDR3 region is CASSQTYPADRDSGNTIYF. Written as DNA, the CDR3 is TGTGCCAGCAGCCAAACCTACCCCGCCGACAGGGACTCTGGAAACACCATATATTTT. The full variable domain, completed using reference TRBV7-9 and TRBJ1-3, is DTGVSQNPRHKITKRGQNVTFRCDPISEHNRLYWYRQTLGQGPEFLTYFQNEAQLEKSRLLSDRFSAERPKGSFSTLEIQRTEQGDSAMYLCASSQTYPADRDSGNTIYFGEGSWLTVV.

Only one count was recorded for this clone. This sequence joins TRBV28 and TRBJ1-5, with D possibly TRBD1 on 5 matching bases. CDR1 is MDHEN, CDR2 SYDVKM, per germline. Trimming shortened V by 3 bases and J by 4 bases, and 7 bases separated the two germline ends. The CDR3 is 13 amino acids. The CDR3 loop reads CASSFEGNQPQHF. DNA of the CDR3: TGTGCCAGCAGTTTCGAGGGGAATCAGCCCCAGCATTTT.

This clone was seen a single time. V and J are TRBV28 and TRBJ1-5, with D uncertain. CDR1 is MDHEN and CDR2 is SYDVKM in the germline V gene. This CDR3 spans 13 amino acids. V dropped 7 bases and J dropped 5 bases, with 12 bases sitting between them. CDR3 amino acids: CASILGKDQPQHF. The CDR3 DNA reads TGTGCCAGCATCTTAGGGAAGGATCAGCCCCAGCATTTT.

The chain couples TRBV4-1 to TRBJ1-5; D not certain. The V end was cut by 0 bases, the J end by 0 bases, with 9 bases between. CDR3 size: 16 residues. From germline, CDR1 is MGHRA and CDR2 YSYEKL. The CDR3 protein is CASSQEVGDSNQPQHF. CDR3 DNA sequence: TGCGCCAGCAGCCAAGAGGTCGGGGATAGCAATCAGCCCCAGCATTTT.

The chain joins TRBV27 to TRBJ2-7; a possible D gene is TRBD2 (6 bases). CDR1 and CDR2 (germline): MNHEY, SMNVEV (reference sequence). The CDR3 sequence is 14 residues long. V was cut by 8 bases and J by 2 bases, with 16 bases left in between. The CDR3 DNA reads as TGTGCCAGCGCCCGCACCGGGAGAGCCTACGAGCAGTACTTC. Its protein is CASARTGRAYEQYF.